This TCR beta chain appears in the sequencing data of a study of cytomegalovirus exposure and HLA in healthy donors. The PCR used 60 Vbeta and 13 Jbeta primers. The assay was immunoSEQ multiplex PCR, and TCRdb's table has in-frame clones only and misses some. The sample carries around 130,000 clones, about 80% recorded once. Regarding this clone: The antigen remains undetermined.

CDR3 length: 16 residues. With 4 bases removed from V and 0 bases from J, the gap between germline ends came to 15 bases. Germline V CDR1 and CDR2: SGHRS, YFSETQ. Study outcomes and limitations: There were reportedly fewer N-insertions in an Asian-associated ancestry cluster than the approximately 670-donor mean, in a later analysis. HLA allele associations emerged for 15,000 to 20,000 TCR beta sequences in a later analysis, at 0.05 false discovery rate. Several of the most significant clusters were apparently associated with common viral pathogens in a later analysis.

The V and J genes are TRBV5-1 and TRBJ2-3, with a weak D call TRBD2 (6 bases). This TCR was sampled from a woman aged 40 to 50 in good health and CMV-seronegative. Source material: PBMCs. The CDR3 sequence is CASSGRQNPSTDTQYF. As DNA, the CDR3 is TGCGCCAGCAGCGGGAGGCAGAACCCTAGCACAGATACGCAGTATTTT.